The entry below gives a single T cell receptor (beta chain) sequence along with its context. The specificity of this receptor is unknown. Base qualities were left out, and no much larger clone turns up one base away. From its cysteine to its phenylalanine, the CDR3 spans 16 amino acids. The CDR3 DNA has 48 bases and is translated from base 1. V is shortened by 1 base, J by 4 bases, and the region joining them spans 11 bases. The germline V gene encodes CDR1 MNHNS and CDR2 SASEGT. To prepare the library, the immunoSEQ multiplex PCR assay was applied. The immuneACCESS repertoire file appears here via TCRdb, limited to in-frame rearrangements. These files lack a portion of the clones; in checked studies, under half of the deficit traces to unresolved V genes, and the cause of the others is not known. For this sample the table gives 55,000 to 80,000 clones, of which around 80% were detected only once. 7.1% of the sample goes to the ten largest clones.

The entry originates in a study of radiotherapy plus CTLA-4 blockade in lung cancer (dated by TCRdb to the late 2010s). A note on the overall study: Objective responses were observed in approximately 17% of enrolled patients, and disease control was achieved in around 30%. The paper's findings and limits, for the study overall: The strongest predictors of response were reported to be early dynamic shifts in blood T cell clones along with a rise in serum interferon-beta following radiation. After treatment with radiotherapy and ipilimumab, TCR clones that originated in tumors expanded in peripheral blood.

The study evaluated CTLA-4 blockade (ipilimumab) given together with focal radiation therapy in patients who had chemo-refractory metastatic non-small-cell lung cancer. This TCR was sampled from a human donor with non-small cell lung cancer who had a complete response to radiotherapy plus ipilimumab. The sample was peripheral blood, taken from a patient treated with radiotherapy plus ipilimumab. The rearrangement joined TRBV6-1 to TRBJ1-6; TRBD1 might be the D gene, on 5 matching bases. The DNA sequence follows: TGTGCCAGCAGTGAAGGGTACAGGTCTTATAATTCACCCCTCCACTTT. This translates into CASSEGYRSYNSPLHF.